The 12 T cell receptor beta chains given below trace back to one sample, sequenced in a study of T cells in Graves' hyperthyroidism and ophthalmopathy. Template material for amplifying TCR beta CDR3 regions consisted of RNA transcripts. An initial round of RT-PCR targeting the TCR CDR3 relied on the HTBI primer set. TCRdb called the multiplex PCR reads again in MiXCR, with one record for every CDR3 protein. Of over 250,000 distinct CDR3 sequences in the sample, around 22% are singletons; the top ten hold around two thirds. Material for sequencing was blood. These receptors originate from a man aged 30-40 years with Graves' ophthalmopathy.

In DNA, the CDR3 is TGCGCCAGCAGCTTGGCCAAAGATCCGGGACACAACTCCTACGAGCAGTACTTC. Translation: CASSLAKDPGHNSYEQYF. The chain is built from TRBV5-1 and TRBJ2-7; possible D gene TRBD1, 6 bases. Germline V lookup: CDR1 SGHRS, CDR2 YFSETQ. The V end lost 0 bases, the J end lost 0 bases, and 19 bases lay between the germline ends. The CDR3 contains 18 residues.

This clonotype was seen many times. The CDR3 protein is CASSLAGITEAFF. The CDR3 bases are TGTGCCAGCAGCTTAGCAGGGATCACTGAAGCTTTCTTT. V and J are TRBV7-8 and TRBJ1-1, with D unresolved. CDR1 and CDR2 from the germline V gene are SGHVS and FQNEAQ. The CDR3 extends over 13 amino acids. V was pared by 0 bases and J by 4 bases, with 6 bases between.

This clonotype was seen just once. This may arise from a read error, as a much more abundant clone is one base away. This sequence joins TRBV11-1 and TRBJ2-3, with no clear D. Germline V gene data show CDR1 as SGHAT and CDR2 as FQDESV (reference sequence). This CDR3 contains 14 residues. CDR3 sequence reads: CAGSHDYQPDTQYF. The CDR3 DNA follows: TGTGCCGGCAGCCACGATTACCAGCCAGATACGCAGTATTTT. The full variable domain, rest sourced from reference TRBV11-1 and TRBJ2-3, is EAEVAQSPRYKITEKSQAVAFWCDPISGHATLYWYRQILGQGPELLVQFQDESVVDDSQLPKDRFSAERLKGVDSTLKIQPAELGDSAMYLCAGSHDYQPDTQYFGPGTRLTVL.

This clonotype has a count of ten or more. V usage is TRBV18 and J usage is TRBJ1-5; a possible D gene is TRBD1 (6 bases). Germline values: CDR1 KGHSH, CDR2 LQKENI. The CDR3 spans 13 residues. V shed 3 bases and J shed 8 bases, with 11 bases lying between them. This CDR3 is CASSPGAGEPQHF. CDR3 nucleotides: TGTGCCAGCTCACCGGGGGCGGGGGAGCCCCAGCATTTT.

The table lists this clonotype with many counts. The chain uses TRBV30 and TRBJ1-4; D gene unclear. This CDR3 is built from 14 residues. CDR1 and CDR2 from the germline V gene are GTSNPN and SVGIG (reference sequence). The V end was cut by 0 bases, the J end by 8 bases, with 13 bases between. The CDR3 is CAWSVGVAREKLFF. CDR3 in DNA: TGTGCCTGGAGTGTCGGAGTGGCCCGGGAAAAACTGTTTTTT.

The CDR3 spells CASSLGDEKLFF. CDR3 DNA: TGTGCCAGCAGCTTGGGGGACGAAAAACTGTTTTTT. J is TRBJ1-4 and V is TRBV7-2, with a tentative D call TRBD1 (5 bases). Germline assignment: CDR1 SGHTA and CDR2 FQGNSA. The length of the CDR3 is 12 residues. V was cut by 3 bases and J by 8 bases, with 7 bases left in between. Full variable domain (remainder filled in from reference TRBV7-2 and TRBJ1-4): GAGVSQSPSNKVTEKGKDVELRCDPISGHTALYWYRQSLGQGLEFLIYFQGNSAPDKSGLPSDRFSAERTGGSVSTLTIQRTQQEDSAVYLCASSLGDEKLFFGSGTQLSVL.

This clonotype was counted a few times. This chain links TRBV20-1 with TRBJ2-1, with a weak D call TRBD2 (5 bases). Per the germline V gene, CDR1 is DFQATT and CDR2 is SNEGSKA (reference sequence). This CDR3 is built from 17 residues. Trimming pared 0 bases from V and 0 bases from J, leaving 15 bases between. CDR3 sequence (DNA): TGCAGTGCTAGAGACCTGGTTCGGGGAAGCTCCTACAATGAGCAGTTCTTC. Translating gives CSARDLVRGSSYNEQFF.

This clonotype was seen only a few times. The chain recombines TRBV12-3 or TRBV12-4 with TRBJ1-1, with D perhaps TRBD1 (6 bases). V lost 6 bases to trimming and J lost 3 bases, with 23 bases between them. The CDR3 is 17 amino acids. The CDR3: CASRARVGGRPDTEAFF. As DNA, the CDR3 is TGTGCCAGCAGAGCCCGAGTTGGGGGCCGCCCGGACACTGAAGCTTTCTTT.

The chain has TRBV5-1 and TRBJ1-1; tentative D call: TRBD1 (5 bases). This CDR3 is built from 14 residues. With 3 bases removed from V and 1 base from J, the gap between germline ends came to 10 bases. CDR1 and CDR2 from the germline V gene are SGHRS and YFSETQ. The CDR3 reads CASSSSTENTEAFF. In DNA, the CDR3 is TGCGCCAGCAGCTCGTCGACAGAGAACACTGAAGCTTTCTTT.

The sample holds many counts of this clonotype. CDR3 DNA sequence: TGTGCCATCGGACTTCGTCTCTCCTACAATGAGCAGTTCTTC. This encodes CAIGLRLSYNEQFF. This rearrangement joins TRBV6-2 or TRBV6-3 to TRBJ2-1, with D perhaps TRBD2 (5 bases). Looked up from germline, CDR1 is MNHEY and CDR2 is SVGEGT. This CDR3 region has 14 residues. V was shortened by 10 bases and J by 0 bases, with 13 bases between the two germline ends.

The chain links TRBV7-2 to TRBJ1-3; D is ambiguous. The length of the CDR3 is 17 residues. V lost 2 bases and J lost 0, with 14 bases in between. CDR1 is SGHTA and CDR2 is FQGNSA in the germline V gene. Written as DNA, the CDR3 is TGTGCCAGCAGCTTAAAGCGTGTCGGATACTCTGGAAACACCATATATTTT. Translating it yields CASSLKRVGYSGNTIYF.

This rearrangement joins TRBV19 to TRBJ1-2; D is possibly TRBD1 (5 bases). CDR1 and CDR2 from the germline V gene are LNHDA and SQIVND (reference sequence). Trimming took 11 bases from V and 4 from J, leaving 20 bases between them. The CDR3 is 14 residues long. The chain's CDR3 is CAVSLWGDPYGYTF. CDR3 sequence (DNA): TGTGCCGTATCCCTTTGGGGGGACCCCTATGGCTACACCTTC.